A single sample gave rise to the 14 T cell receptor beta chains below, sequenced in a study of control samples from healthy donors and cancer patients. Sequencing used immunoSEQ multiplex PCR; TCRdb keeps in-frame clones, though not all of them. This sample has 79,000 or so clones, with 85% to 90% found just once. The sequencing sample was made of PBMCs. These receptors came from a woman in her 50s with colorectal cancer.

J is TRBJ2-3 and V is TRBV9; the D is unclear. The germline V gene has CDR1 SGDLS and CDR2 YYNGEE. CDR3 length: 14 amino acids. V lost 3 bases, J lost 0 bases, and 8 bases lay in between. In DNA form, the CDR3 reads TGTGCCAGCAGCGATCGGACGAGCACAGATACGCAGTATTTT. This codes for CASSDRTSTDTQYF.

The CDR3 DNA reads as TGTGCCAGCAGTTTATCCTGGGACATAGGAAACACCATATATTTT. As protein: CASSLSWDIGNTIYF. This chain joins TRBV6-5 and TRBJ1-3; tentative D call: TRBD1 (6 bases). Germline-derived CDR1 and CDR2 are MNHEY and SVGAGI. The CDR3 loop spans 15 amino acids. V lost 4 bases, J lost 4 bases, and 14 bases lay in between.

The chain couples TRBV11-3 to TRBJ2-1; 10 positions agree with TRBD2. The germline CDR1 and CDR2 sequences are SGHNT and YENEEA. This CDR3 spans 15 amino acids. Unmatched junction bases numbered 5, after V lost 5 bases and J lost 4 bases. CDR3 coding DNA: TGTGCCAGCAGCCCTAGCGGGGGAGAGTACAATGAGCAGTTCTTC. Protein sequence: CASSPSGGEYNEQFF.

This chain joins TRBV6-2 or TRBV6-3 and TRBJ2-2, with D possibly being TRBD1 (8 bases). Germline V gene lookup returns CDR1 MNHEY and CDR2 SVGEGT. This CDR3 has 14 residues. The V end lost 6 bases, the J end lost 7 bases, and 15 bases lay between the germline ends. CDR3 sequence (DNA): TGTGCCAGCAGCTCACAGGGGGAGGGCGGGGAGCTGTTTTTT. Translation gives CASSSQGEGGELFF.

This clone was counted a few times. The CDR3 sequence is CASTGGTWNGYTF. The CDR3 nucleotides read TGTGCCAGCACCGGAGGGACATGGAATGGCTACACCTTC. The rearrangement uses TRBV2 and TRBJ1-2; tentatively, D is TRBD1 (6 bases). V was pared by 7 bases and J by 6 bases, with 15 bases between. This CDR3 comprises 13 residues. Per the germline V gene, CDR1 is SNHLY and CDR2 is FYNNEI.

The genes are TRBV6-2 or TRBV6-3 and TRBJ1-2; D uncertain. The CDR3 totals 18 residues. Trimming shortened V by 5 bases and J by 3 bases, and 25 bases separated the two germline ends. Germline V gene data show CDR1 as MNHEY and CDR2 as SVGEGT. The chain's CDR3 is CASSVLPQADRQYYGYTF. CDR3 sequence (DNA): TGTGCCAGCAGTGTTCTCCCTCAAGCGGACCGTCAGTACTATGGCTACACCTTC.

The V gene is TRBV19, the J gene TRBJ1-2; 8 bases are a match to TRBD1. V was pared by 6 bases and J by 2 bases, with 5 bases of the junction left unmatched. This CDR3 contains 14 residues. Germline assignment: CDR1 LNHDA and CDR2 SQIVND (reference sequence). Here the CDR3 reads CASRWTGKNYGYTF. The CDR3 nucleotides read TGTGCCAGTAGGTGGACAGGGAAAAACTATGGCTACACCTTC.

The rearrangement joins TRBV24-1 to TRBJ2-6; no firm D call. The CDR3 consists of 15 residues. From germline, CDR1 is KGHDR and CDR2 SFDVKD. Trimming removed 2 bases at V and 0 bases at J, with 4 bases between. The CDR3 DNA reads TGTGCCACCAGTGATTCTATCTCTGGGGCCAACGTCCTGACTTTC. Translation gives CATSDSISGANVLTF.

A single count supports this clone. This chain uses TRBV14 with TRBJ2-7, with D perhaps TRBD1 or TRBD2 (5 bases each). Looked up from germline, CDR1 is SGHDN and CDR2 is FVKESK. The CDR3 spans 13 residues. V lost 6 bases, J lost 3 bases, and 12 bases lay in between. The DNA for the CDR3 is TGTGCCAGCAGTCGAGGGACCGGCTACGAGCAGTACGTC. Its translation is CASSRGTGYEQYV.

This chain connects TRBV9 to TRBJ2-1, with D perhaps TRBD1 or TRBD2 (6 bases each). The CDR3 is 15 residues long. V lost 0 bases and J 1 base, leaving 8 bases between the germline ends. The germline V gene encodes CDR1 SGDLS and CDR2 YYNGEE. As DNA, the CDR3 is TGTGCCAGCAGCGTAGCGGGGGCTTCCTACAATGAGCAGTTCTTC. It is translated as CASSVAGASYNEQFF.

J is TRBJ1-5 and V is TRBV2, with D maybe TRBD1 (6 bases). V was clipped by 3 bases and J by 0 bases, with 9 bases between them. Germline CDR1 is SNHLY and CDR2 is FYNNEI. CDR3 length equals 15 residues. Here the CDR3 DNA reads TGTGCCAGCAGTGAGGGGACAATTAGCAATCAGCCCCAGCATTTT. Translated, it gives CASSEGTISNQPQHF. The full variable domain, with the rest looked up from reference TRBV2 and TRBJ1-5, is EPEVTQTPSHQVTQMGQEVILRCVPISNHLYFYWYRQILGQKVEFLVSFYNNEISEKSEIFDDQFSVERPDGSNFTLKIRSTKLEDSAMYFCASSEGTISNQPQHFGDGTRLSIL.

This clone was counted a single time. The chain couples TRBV7-2 to TRBJ2-3; 7 positions agree with TRBD2. V lost 3 bases, J lost 0 bases, and 0 bases stayed unmatched. The CDR3 totals 14 residues. CDR1 and CDR2 (germline): SGHTA, FQGNSA. The DNA of the CDR3 is TGTGCCAGCAGCTTCGGGGGGAGCACAGATACGCAGTATTTT. Its translation: CASSFGGSTDTQYF.

The chain couples TRBV10-3 to TRBJ1-5; a possible D gene is TRBD1 (5 bases). Per the germline V gene, CDR1 is ENHRY and CDR2 is SYGVKD. V was cut by 8 bases and J by 0 bases, with 11 bases left in between. The CDR3 loop spans 14 amino acids. CDR3 protein: CAIGPGGSNQPQHF. Written as DNA, the CDR3 is TGTGCCATCGGGCCGGGGGGTAGCAATCAGCCCCAGCATTTT.

The genes are TRBV14 and TRBJ1-4; D is uncertain. V dropped 1 base and J dropped 0 bases, with 6 bases sitting between them. The CDR3 spans 15 residues. Germline V gives CDR1 SGHDN, CDR2 FVKESK. The CDR3 loop reads CASSQVGSTNEKLFF. The DNA of the CDR3 is TGTGCCAGCAGCCAAGTTGGATCAACTAATGAAAAACTGTTTTTT. Combining the CDR3 with reference TRBV14 and TRBJ1-4 gives the whole variable domain EAGVTQFPSHSVIEKGQTVTLRCDPISGHDNLYWYRRVMGKEIKFLLHFVKESKQDESGMPNNRFLAERTGGTYSTLKVQPAELEDSGVYFCASSQVGSTNEKLFFGSGTQLSVL.